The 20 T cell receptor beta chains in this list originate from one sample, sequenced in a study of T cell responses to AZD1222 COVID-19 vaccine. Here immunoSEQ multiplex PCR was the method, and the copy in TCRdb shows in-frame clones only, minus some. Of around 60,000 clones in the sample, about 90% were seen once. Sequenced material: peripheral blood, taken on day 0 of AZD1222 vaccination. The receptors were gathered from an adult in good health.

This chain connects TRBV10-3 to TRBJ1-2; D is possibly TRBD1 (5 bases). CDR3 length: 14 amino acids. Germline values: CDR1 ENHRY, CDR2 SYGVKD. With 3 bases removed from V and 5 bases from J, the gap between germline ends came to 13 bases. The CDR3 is CAISEMGQNYGYTF. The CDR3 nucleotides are TGTGCCATCAGTGAAATGGGGCAGAATTATGGCTACACCTTC.

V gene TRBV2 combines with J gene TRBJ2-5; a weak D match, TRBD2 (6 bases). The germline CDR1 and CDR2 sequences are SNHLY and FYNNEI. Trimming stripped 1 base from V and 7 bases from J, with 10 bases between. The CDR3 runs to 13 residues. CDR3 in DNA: TGTGCCAGCAGTGAAGGTCCGCGGGGGACCCAGTACTTC. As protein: CASSEGPRGTQYF.

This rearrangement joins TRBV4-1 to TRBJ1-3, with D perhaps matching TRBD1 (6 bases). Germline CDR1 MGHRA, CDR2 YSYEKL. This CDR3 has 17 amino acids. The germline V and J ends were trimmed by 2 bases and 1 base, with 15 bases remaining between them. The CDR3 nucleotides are TGCGCCAGCAGCCAATTACAGGGCCCTACTTCTGGAAACACCATATATTTT. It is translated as CASSQLQGPTSGNTIYF.

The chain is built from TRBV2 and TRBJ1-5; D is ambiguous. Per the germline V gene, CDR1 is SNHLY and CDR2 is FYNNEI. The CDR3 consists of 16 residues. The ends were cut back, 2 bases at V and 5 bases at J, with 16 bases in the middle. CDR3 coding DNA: TGTGCCAGCAGTGAAAGACAAATCGGATATTATCAGCCCCAGCATTTT. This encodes CASSERQIGYYQPQHF.

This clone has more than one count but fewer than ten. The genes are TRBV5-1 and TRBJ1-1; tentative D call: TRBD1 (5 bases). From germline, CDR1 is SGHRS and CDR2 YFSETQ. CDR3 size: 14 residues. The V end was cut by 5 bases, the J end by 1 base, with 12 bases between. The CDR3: CASRQDLTNTEAFF. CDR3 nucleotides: TGCGCCAGCAGACAGGACCTTACGAACACTGAAGCTTTCTTT.

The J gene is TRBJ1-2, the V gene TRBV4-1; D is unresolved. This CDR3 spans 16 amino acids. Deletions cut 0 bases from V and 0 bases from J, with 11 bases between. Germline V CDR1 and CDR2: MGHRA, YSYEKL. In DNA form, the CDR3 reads TGCGCCAGCAGCCAAGATGTCACCTTCGCTAACTATGGCTACACCTTC. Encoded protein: CASSQDVTFANYGYTF.

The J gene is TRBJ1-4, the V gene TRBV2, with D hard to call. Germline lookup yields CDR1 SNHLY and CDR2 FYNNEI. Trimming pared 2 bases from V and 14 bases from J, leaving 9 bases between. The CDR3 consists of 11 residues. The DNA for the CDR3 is TGTGCCAGCAGTGAAATGTTCCCGCTGTTTTTT. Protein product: CASSEMFPLFF.

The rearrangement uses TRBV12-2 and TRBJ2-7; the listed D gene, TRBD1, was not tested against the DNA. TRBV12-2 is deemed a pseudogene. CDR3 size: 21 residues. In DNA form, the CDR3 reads TGTGCAAGTCGCTTAGACCAGGGGGCGTTTCTGGGCCGAGCGGGCAGAAAGGAGCAGTACTTC. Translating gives CASRLDQGAFLGRAGRKEQYF.

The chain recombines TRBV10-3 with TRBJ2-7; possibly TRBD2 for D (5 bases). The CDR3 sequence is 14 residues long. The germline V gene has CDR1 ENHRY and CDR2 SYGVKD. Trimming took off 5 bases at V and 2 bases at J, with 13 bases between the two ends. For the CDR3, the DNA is TGTGCCATCAGTCCGGGCGGGTCAACCTACGAGCAGTACTTC. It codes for CAISPGGSTYEQYF.

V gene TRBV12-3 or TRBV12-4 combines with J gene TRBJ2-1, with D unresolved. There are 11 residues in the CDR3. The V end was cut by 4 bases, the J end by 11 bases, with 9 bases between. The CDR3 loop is CASSYGSQQFF. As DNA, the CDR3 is TGTGCCAGCAGTTACGGCAGCCAGCAGTTCTTC.

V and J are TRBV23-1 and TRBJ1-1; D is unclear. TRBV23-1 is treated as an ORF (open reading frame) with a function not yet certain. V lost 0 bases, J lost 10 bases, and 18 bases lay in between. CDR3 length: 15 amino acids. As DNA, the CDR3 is TGCGCCAGCAGTCAATCTGGGAGCGGCGGAAACCGAGCTTTCTTT. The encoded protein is CASSQSGSGGNRAFF.

The CDR3 loop is CASSLGDGGEKLFF. In DNA, the CDR3 is TGCGCCAGCAGCTTGGGCGACGGCGGTGAAAAACTGTTTTTT. The chain recombines TRBV5-1 with TRBJ1-4; no clear D. Trimming removed 0 bases at V and 7 bases at J, with 10 bases between. Germline lookup yields CDR1 SGHRS and CDR2 YFSETQ. The CDR3 is 14 amino acids. Filled out from reference TRBV5-1 and TRBJ1-4, the complete variable domain reads KAGVTQTPRYLIKTRGQQVTLSCSPISGHRSVSWYQQTPGQGLQFLFEYFSETQRNKGNFPGRFSGRQFSNSRSEMNVSTLELGDSALYLCASSLGDGGEKLFFGSGTQLSVL.

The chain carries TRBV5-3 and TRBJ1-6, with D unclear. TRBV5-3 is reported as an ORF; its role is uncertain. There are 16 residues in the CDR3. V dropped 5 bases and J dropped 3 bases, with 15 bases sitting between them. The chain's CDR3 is CARRHATCYYNSPLHF. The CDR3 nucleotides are TGTGCCAGAAGGCACGCAACTTGTTACTATAATTCACCCCTCCACTTT.

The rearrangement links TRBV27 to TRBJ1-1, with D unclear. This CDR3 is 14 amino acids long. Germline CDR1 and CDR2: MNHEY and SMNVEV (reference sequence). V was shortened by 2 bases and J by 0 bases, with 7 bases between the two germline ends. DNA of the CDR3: TGTGCCAGCAGTTTAGGACGGATGAACACTGAAGCTTTCTTT. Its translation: CASSLGRMNTEAFF.

CDR3 protein: CASSAPGNPSSGNTIYF. DNA for the CDR3: TGTGCCAGTAGTGCCCCAGGGAACCCCAGCTCTGGAAACACCATATATTTT. The chain joins TRBV19 to TRBJ1-3; maybe TRBD1 (5 bases). The CDR3 runs 17 residues. Trimming removed 5 bases at V and 0 bases at J, with 17 bases between. The germline V gene has CDR1 LNHDA and CDR2 SQIVND (reference sequence).

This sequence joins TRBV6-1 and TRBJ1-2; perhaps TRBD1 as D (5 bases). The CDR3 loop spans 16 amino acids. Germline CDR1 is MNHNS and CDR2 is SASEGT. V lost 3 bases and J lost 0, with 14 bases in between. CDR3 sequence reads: CASSESYAGTNYGYTF. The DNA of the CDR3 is TGTGCCAGCAGTGAGTCTTATGCAGGGACTAACTATGGCTACACCTTC.

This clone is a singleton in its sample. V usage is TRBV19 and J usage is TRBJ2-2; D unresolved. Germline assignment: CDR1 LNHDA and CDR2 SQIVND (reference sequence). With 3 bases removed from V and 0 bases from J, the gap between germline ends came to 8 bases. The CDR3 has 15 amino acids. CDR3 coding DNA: TGTGCCAGTAGTATGTCCGGAACGAACACCGGGGAGCTGTTTTTT. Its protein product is CASSMSGTNTGELFF. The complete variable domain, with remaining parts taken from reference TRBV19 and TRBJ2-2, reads DGGITQSPKYLFRKEGQNVTLSCEQNLNHDAMYWYRQDPGQGLRLIYYSQIVNDFQKGDIAEGYSVSREKKESFPLTVTSAQKNPTAFYLCASSMSGTNTGELFFGEGSRLTVL.

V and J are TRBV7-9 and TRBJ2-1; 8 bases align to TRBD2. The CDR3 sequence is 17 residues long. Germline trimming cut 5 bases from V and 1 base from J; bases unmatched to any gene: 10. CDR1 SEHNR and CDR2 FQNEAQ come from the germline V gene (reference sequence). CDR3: CASSPPLIAGSYNEQFF. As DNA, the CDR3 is TGTGCCAGCAGCCCTCCCCTAATAGCGGGGTCCTACAATGAGCAGTTCTTC.

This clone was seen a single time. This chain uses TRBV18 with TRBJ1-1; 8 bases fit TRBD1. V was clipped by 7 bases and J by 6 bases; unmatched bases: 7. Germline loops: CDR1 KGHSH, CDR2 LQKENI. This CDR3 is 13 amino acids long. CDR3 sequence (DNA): TGTGCCAGCTTCCCGGACAGGGAAGCTGAAGCTTTCTTT. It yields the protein CASFPDREAEAFF. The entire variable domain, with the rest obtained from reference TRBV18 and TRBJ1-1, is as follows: NAGVMQNPRHLVRRRGQEARLRCSPMKGHSHVYWYRQLPEEGLKFMVYLQKENIIDESGMPKERFSAEFPKEGPSILRIQQVVRGDSAAYFCASFPDREAEAFFGQGTRLTVV.

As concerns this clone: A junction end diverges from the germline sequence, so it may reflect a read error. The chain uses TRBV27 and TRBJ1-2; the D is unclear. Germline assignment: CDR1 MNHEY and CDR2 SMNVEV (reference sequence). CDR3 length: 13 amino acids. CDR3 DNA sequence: TGTGCCAGCAGTCCCGGAGCCGTCTATAGCTACACCTTC. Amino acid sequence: CASSPGAVYSYTF.